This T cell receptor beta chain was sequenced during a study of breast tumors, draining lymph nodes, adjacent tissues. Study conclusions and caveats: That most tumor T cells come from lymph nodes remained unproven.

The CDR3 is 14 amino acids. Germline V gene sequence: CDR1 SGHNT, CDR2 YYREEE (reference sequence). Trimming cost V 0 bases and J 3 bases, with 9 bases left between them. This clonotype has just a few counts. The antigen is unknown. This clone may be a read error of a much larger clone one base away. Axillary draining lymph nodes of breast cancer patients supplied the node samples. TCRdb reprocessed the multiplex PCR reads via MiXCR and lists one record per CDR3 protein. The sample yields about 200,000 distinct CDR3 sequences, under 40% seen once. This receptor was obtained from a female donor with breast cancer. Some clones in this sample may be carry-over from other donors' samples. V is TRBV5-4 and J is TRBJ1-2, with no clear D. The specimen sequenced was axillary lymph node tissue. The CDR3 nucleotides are TGTGCCAGCAGCTTGGTGGGTTCCCACTATGGCTACACCTTC. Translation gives CASSLVGSHYGYTF.